This TCR beta chain was found in a study of B cell selection in AIRE deficiency. Profiled with immunoSEQ multiplex PCR; TCRdb holds only in-frame clones, not every one. The sample has about 25,000 clones, roughly 96% seen once. Sorting defined conventional CD4 T cells as CD4+CD127+. This CDR3 has 17 residues. Germline assignment: CDR1 LNHDA and CDR2 SQIVND (reference sequence). Trimming removed 0 bases at V and 2 bases at J, with 16 bases between. Sequencing was done on a sample of CD4+CD127+ conventional T cells sorted from PBMCs. The gene calls are TRBV19 and TRBJ2-5; a weak D match, TRBD2 (5 bases). This TCR was sampled from a human donor in good health. CDR3 sequence: CASSIDGPSSIQETQYF. CDR3 coding DNA: TGTGCCAGTAGTATAGACGGCCCTAGCTCCATTCAAGAGACCCAGTACTTC. Looking up the rest from reference TRBV19 and TRBJ2-5 gives the full variable domain: DGGITQSPKYLFRKEGQNVTLSCEQNLNHDAMYWYRQDPGQGLRLIYYSQIVNDFQKGDIAEGYSVSREKKESFPLTVTSAQKNPTAFYLCASSIDGPSSIQETQYFGPGTRLLVL.